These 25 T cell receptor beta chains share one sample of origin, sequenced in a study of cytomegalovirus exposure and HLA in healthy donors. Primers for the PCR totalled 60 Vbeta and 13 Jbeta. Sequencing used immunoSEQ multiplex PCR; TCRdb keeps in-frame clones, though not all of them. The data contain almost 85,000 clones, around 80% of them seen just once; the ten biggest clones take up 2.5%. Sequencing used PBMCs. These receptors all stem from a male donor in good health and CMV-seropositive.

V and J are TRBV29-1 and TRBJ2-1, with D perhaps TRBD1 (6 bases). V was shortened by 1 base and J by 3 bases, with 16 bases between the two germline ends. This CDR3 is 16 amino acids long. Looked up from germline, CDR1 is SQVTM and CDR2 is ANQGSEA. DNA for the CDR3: TGCAGCGTTGAAGGGCACAGGGATGCTCTCTACAATGAGCAGTTCTTC. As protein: CSVEGHRDALYNEQFF.

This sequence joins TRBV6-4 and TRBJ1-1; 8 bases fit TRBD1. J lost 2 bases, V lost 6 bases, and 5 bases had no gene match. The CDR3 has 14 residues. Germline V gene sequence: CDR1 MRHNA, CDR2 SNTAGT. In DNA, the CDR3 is TGTGCCAGCAGACGAGGACAGGGAAACACTGAAGCTTTCTTT. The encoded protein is CASRRGQGNTEAFF.

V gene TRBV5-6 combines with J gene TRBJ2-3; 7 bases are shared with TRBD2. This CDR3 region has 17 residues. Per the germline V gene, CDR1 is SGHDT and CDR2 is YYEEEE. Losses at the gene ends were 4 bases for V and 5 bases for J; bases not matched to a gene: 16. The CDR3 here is CASSPYGLDSSGDTQYF. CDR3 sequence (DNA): TGTGCCAGCAGCCCCTACGGACTAGACTCGAGCGGAGATACGCAGTATTTT.

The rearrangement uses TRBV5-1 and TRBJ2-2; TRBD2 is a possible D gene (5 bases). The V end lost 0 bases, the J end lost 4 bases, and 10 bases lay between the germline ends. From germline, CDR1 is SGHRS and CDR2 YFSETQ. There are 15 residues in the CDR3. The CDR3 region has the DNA TGCGCCAGCAGCTTGGCACTAGTCGGCACCGGGGAGCTGTTTTTT. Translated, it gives CASSLALVGTGELFF.

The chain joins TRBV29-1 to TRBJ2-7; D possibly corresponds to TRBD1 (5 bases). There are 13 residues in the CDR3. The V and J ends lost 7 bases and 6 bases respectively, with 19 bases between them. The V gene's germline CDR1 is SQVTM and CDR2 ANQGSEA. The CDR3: CSADGAGMGEQYF. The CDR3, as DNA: TGCAGCGCCGATGGGGCTGGTATGGGCGAGCAGTACTTC.

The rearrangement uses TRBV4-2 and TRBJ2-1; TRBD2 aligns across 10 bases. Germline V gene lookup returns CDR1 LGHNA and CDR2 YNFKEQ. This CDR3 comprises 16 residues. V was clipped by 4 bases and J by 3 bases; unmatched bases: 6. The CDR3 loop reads CASSLTGTSDYNEQFF. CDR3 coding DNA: TGTGCCAGCAGCCTTACCGGGACTAGCGACTACAATGAGCAGTTCTTC.

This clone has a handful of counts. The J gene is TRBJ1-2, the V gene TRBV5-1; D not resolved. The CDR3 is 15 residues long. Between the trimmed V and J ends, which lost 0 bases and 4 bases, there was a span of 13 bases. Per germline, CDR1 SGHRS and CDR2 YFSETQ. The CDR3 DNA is TGCGCCAGCAGCTTGGGTGTTAGCACGAGCTATGGCTACACCTTC. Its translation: CASSLGVSTSYGYTF.

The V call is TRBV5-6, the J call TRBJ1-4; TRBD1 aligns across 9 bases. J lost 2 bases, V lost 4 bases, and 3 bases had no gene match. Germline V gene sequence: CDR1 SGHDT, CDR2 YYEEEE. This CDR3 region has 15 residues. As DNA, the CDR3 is TGTGCCAGCAGCGTAACAGGGGGCACTAATGAAAAACTGTTTTTT. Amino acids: CASSVTGGTNEKLFF.

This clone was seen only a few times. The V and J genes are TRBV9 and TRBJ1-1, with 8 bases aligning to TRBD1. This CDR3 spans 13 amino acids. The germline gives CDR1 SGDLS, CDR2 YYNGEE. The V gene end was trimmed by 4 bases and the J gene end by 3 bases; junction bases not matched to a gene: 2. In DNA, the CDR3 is TGTGCCAGCAGCCAGACAGGGGACACTGAAGCTTTCTTT. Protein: CASSQTGDTEAFF.

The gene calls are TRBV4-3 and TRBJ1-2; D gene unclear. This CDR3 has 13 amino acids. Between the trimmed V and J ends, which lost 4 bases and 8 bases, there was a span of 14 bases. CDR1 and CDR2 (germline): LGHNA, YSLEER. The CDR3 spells CASSLLREGGYTF. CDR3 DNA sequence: TGCGCCAGCAGCCTCCTAAGGGAGGGCGGCTACACCTTC.

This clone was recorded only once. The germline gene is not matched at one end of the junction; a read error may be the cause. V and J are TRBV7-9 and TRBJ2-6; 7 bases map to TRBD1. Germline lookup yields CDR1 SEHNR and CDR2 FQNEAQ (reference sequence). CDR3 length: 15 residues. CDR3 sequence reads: CSSSRDRAGANVLTF. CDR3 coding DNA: TGTTCCAGCAGCAGAGACAGGGCTGGGGCCAACGTCCTGACTTTC.

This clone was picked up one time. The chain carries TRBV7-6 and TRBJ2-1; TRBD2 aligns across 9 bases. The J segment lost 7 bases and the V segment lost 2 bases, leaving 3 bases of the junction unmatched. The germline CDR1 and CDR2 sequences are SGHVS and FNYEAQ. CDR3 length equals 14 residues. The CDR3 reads CASSLQLAGNEQFF. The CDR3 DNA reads TGTGCCAGCAGCTTACAGCTAGCGGGGAATGAGCAGTTCTTC.

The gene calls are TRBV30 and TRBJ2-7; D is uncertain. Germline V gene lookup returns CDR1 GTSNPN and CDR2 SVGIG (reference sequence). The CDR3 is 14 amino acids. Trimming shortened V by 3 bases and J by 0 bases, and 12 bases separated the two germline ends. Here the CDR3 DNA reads TGTGCCTGGAGGGAGCGCCTAAGCTCCTACGAGCAGTACTTC. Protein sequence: CAWRERLSSYEQYF.

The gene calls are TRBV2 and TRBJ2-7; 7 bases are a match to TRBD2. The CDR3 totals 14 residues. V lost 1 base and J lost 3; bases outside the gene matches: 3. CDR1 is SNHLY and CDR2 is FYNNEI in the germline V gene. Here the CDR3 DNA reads TGTGCCAGCAGTGAAGAAAGCGGGGACTACGAGCAGTACTTC. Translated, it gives CASSEESGDYEQYF.

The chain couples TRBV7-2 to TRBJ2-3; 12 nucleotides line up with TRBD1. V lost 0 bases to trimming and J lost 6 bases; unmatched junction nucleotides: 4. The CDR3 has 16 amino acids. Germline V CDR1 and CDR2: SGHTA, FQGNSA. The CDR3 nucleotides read TGTGCCAGCAGCTTAGCGGGACAGGGGGCATTTGATACGCAGTATTTT. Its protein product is CASSLAGQGAFDTQYF.

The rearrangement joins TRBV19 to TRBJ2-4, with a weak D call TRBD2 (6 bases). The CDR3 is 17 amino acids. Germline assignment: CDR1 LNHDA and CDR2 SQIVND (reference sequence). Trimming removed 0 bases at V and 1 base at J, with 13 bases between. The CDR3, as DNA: TGTGCCAGTAGTATAGAGGGCCTAGCGACGGCCAAAAACATTCAGTACTTC. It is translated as CASSIEGLATAKNIQYF.

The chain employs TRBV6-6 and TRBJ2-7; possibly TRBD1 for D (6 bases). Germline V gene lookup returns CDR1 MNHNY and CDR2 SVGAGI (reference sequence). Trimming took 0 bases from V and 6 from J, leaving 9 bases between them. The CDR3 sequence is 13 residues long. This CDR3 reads CASSYSGTREQYF. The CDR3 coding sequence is TGTGCCAGCAGTTACTCCGGGACACGCGAGCAGTACTTC.

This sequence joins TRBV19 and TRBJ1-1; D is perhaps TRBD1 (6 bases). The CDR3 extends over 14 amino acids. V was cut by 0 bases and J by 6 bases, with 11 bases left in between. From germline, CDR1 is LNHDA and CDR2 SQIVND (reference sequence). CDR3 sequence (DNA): TGTGCCAGTAGTATAGATGGCAACAGGGCTGAAGCTTTCTTT. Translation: CASSIDGNRAEAFF.

The CDR3 DNA is TGTGCCAGCAGTGACTCGGGGGGGCCGAATGAAAAACTGTTTTTT. Translation gives CASSDSGGPNEKLFF. This chain connects TRBV6-4 to TRBJ1-4; D may be TRBD1 (6 bases). The CDR3 length is 15 residues. V lost 0 bases to trimming and J lost 5 bases, with 10 bases between them. Germline V CDR1 and CDR2: MRHNA, SNTAGT.

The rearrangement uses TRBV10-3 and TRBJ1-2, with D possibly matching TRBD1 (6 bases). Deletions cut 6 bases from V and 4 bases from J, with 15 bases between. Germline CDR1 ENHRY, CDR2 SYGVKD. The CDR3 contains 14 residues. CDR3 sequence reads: CAIRADRKPYGYTF. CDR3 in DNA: TGTGCCATCAGGGCAGACAGGAAACCCTATGGCTACACCTTC.

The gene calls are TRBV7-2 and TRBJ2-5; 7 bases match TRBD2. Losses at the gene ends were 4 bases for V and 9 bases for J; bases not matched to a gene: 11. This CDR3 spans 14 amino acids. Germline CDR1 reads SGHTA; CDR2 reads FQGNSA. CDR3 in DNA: TGTGCCAGCAGCTCTAGCGGATCTGGTGAGCCCCAGTACTTC. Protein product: CASSSSGSGEPQYF. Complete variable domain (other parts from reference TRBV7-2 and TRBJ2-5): GAGVSQSPSNKVTEKGKDVELRCDPISGHTALYWYRQSLGQGLEFLIYFQGNSAPDKSGLPSDRFSAERTGGSVSTLTIQRTQQEDSAVYLCASSSSGSGEPQYFGPGTRLLVL.

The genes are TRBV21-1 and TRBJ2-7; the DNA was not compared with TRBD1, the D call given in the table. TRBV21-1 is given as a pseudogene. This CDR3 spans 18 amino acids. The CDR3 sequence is CASSKGRDRGLASYEQYF. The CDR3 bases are TGTGCCAGCAGCAAAGGGCGGGACAGGGGCCTCGCAAGCTACGAGCAGTACTTC.

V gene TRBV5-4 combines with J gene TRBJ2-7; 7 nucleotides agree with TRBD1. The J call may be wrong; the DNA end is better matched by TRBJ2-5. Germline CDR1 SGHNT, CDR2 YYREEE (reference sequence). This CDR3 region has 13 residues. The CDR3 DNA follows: TGTGCCAGCAGCAAGGGACAGCAAGAGACCCAGTACTTC. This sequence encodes CASSKGQQETQYF.

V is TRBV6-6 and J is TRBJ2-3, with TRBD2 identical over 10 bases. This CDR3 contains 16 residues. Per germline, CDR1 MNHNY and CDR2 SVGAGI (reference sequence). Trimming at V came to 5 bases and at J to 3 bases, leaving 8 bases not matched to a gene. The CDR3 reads CASSRNLAGATDTQYF. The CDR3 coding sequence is TGTGCCAGCAGTAGGAACCTAGCGGGAGCTACAGATACGCAGTATTTT.

CDR3 nucleotides: TGTGCCAGCAGTGTTGCAAGAGGCATTTACGAGCAGTACTTC. Translated: CASSVARGIYEQYF. This chain joins TRBV27 and TRBJ2-7; D unclear. Germline CDR1 is MNHEY and CDR2 is SMNVEV (reference sequence). Trimming left V 5 bases short and J 4 bases short, with 15 bases between. CDR3 size: 14 residues.